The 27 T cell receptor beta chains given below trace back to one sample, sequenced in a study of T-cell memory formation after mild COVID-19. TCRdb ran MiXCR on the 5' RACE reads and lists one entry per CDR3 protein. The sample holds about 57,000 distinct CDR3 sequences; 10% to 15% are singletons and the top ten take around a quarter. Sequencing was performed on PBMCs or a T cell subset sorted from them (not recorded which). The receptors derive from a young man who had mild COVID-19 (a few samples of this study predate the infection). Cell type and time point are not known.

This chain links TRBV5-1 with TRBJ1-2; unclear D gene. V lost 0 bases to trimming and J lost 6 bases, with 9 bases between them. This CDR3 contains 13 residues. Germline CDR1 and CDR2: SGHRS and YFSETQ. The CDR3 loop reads CASSLERLNGYTF. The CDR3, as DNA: TGCGCCAGCAGCTTGGAACGGTTGAATGGCTACACCTTC.

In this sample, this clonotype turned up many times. The CDR3 loop is CATSRDRRPQETQYF. For the CDR3, the DNA is TGTGCCACCAGCAGAGATCGGCGGCCCCAAGAGACCCAGTACTTC. V usage is TRBV15 and J usage is TRBJ2-5; D gene unclear. CDR1 and CDR2 from the germline V gene are LNHNV and YYDKDF (reference sequence). CDR3 length: 15 amino acids. Trimming left V 0 bases short and J 1 base short, with 9 bases between.

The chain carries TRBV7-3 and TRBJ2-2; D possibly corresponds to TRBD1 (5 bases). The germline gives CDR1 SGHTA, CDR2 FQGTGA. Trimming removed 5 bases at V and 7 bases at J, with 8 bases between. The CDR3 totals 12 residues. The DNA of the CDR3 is TGTGCCAGCAGCCAGGGTTTCGGGGAGCTGTTTTTT. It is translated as CASSQGFGELFF.

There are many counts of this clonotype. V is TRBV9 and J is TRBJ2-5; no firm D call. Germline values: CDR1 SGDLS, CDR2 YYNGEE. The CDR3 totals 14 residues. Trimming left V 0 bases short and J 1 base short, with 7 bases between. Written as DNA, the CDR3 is TGTGCCAGCAGCGTAGAAGGGCGCCAAGAGACCCAGTACTTC. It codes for CASSVEGRQETQYF. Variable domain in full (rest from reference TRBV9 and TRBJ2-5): DSGVTQTPKHLITATGQRVTLRCSPRSGDLSVYWYQQSLDQGLQFLIQYYNGEERAKGNILERFSAQQFPDLHSELNLSSLELGDSALYFCASSVEGRQETQYFGPGTRLLVL.

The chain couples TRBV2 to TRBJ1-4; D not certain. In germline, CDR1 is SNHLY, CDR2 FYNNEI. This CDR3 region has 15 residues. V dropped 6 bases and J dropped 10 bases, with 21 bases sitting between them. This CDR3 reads CASRMTRAENGKLFF. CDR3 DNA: TGTGCCAGCAGGATGACAAGGGCTGAGAACGGAAAACTGTTTTTT.

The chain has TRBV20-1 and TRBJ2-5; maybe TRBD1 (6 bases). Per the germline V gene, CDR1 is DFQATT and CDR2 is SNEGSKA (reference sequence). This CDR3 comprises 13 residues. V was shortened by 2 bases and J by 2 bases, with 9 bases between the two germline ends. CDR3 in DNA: TGCAGTGCTAGATCCGGACAGCAAGAGACCCAGTACTTC. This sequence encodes CSARSGQQETQYF.

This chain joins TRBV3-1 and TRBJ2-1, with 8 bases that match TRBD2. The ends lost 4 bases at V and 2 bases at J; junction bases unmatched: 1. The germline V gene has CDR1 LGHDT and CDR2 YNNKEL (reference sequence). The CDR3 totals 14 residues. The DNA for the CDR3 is TGTGCCAGCAGCCGCGGGGGGCCCTACAATGAGCAGTTCTTC. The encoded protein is CASSRGGPYNEQFF.

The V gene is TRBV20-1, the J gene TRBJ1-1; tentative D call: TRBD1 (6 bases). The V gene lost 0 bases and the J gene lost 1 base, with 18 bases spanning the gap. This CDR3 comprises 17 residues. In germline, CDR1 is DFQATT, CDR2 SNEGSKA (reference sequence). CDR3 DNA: TGCAGTGCTAGAGATGACCTAGAACAGGGACCGAACACTGAAGCTTTCTTT. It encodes CSARDDLEQGPNTEAFF.

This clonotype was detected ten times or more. The CDR3 sequence is CASSLRTSGGGADTQYF. The CDR3 DNA is TGCGCCAGCAGCCTTCGGACTAGCGGGGGGGGTGCAGATACGCAGTATTTT. V usage is TRBV4-3 and J usage is TRBJ2-3, with TRBD2 matching 15 bases. The CDR3 totals 17 residues. V was clipped by 4 bases and J by 4 bases; unmatched bases: 6. Looked up from germline, CDR1 is LGHNA and CDR2 is YSLEER.

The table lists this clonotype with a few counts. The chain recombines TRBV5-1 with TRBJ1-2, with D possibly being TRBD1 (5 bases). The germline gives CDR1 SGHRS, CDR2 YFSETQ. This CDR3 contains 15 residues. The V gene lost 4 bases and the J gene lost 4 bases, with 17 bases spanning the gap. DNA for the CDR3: TGCGCCAGCAGCGCCGGGATGGGGCACCTCTATGGCTACACCTTC. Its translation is CASSAGMGHLYGYTF.

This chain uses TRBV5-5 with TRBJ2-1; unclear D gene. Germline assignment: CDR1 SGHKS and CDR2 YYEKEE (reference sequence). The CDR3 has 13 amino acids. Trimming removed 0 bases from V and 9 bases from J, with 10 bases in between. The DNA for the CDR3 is TGTGCCAGCAGCTTGGGAACAGTTTCTGAGCAGTTCTTC. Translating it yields CASSLGTVSEQFF.

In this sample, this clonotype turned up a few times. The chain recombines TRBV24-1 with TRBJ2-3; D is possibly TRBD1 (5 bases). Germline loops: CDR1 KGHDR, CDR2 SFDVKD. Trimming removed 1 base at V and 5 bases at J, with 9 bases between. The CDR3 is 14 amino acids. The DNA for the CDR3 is TGTGCCACCAGTGATTTAAGGGGTGGAGATACGCAGTATTTT. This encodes CATSDLRGGDTQYF.

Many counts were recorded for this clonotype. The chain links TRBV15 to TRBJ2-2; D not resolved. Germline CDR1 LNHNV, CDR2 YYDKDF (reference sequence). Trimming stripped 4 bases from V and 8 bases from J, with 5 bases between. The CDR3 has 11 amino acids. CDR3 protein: CATSKLGELFF. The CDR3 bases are TGTGCCACCAGCAAATTAGGGGAGCTGTTTTTT. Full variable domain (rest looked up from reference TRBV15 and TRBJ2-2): DAMVIQNPRYQVTQFGKPVTLSCSQTLNHNVMYWYQQKSSQAPKLLFHYYDKDFNNEADTPDNFQSRRPNTSFCFLDIRSPGLGDTAMYLCATSKLGELFFGEGSRLTVL.

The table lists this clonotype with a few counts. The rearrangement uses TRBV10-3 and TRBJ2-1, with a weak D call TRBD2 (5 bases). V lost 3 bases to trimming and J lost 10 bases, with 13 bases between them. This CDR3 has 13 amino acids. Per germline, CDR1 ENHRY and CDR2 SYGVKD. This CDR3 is CAISDRGLREQFF. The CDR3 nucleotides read TGTGCCATCAGTGATCGGGGTCTGAGAGAGCAGTTCTTC.

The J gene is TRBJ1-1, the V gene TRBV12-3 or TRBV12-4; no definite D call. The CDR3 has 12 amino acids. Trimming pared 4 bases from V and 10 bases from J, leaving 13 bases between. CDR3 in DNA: TGTGCCAGCAGTTCGCCGGACCTTAGAGCTTTCTTT. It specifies CASSSPDLRAFF.

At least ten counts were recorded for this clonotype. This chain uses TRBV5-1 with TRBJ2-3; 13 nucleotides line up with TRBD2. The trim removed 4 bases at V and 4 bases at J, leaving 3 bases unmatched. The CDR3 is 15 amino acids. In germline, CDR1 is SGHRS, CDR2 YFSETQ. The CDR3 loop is CASSGGLAGSDTQYF. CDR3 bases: TGCGCCAGCAGCGGGGGACTAGCGGGATCAGATACGCAGTATTTT.

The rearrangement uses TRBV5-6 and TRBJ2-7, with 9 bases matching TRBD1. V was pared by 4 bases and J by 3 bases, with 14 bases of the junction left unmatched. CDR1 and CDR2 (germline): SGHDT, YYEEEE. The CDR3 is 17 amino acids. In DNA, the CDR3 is TGTGCCAGCAGCACGGACAGGGGCCCCGACACGGACTACGAGCAGTACTTC. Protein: CASSTDRGPDTDYEQYF.

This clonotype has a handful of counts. CDR3 amino acids: CASSSAFGNTIYF. CDR3 DNA sequence: TGTGCCAGCAGCTCTGCGTTTGGAAACACCATATATTTT. The rearrangement uses TRBV12-3 or TRBV12-4 and TRBJ1-3; D remains unclear. Trimming removed 6 bases from V and 3 bases from J, with 9 bases in between. The CDR3 covers 13 residues.

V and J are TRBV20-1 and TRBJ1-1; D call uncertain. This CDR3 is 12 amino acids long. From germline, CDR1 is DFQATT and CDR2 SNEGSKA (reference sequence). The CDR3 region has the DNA TGCAGCGTCGAGCGACTCAACACTGAAGCTTTCTTT. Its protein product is CSVERLNTEAFF.

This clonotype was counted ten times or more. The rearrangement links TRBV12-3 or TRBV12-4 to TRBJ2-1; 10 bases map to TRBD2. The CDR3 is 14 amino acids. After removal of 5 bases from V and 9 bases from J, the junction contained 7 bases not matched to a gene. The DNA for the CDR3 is TGTGCCAGCAGTCCTAGGACTAGCGGAGGTGAGCAGTTCTTC. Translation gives CASSPRTSGGEQFF.

The CDR3 loop is CASSQNPGLGDTQYF. The CDR3 nucleotides are TGCGCCAGCAGCCAGAATCCGGGACTAGGAGATACGCAGTATTTT. The V and J genes are TRBV4-1 and TRBJ2-3; 8 positions match TRBD2. The ends lost 3 bases at V and 5 bases at J; junction bases unmatched: 7. The CDR3 is 15 residues long. Germline V gene lookup returns CDR1 MGHRA and CDR2 YSYEKL.

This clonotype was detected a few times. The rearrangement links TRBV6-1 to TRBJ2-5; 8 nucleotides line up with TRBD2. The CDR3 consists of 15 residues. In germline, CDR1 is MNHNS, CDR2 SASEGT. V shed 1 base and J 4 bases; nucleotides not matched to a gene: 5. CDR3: CASSEGPGRGETQYF. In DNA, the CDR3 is TGTGCCAGCAGTGAAGGCCCCGGGAGGGGAGAGACCCAGTACTTC.

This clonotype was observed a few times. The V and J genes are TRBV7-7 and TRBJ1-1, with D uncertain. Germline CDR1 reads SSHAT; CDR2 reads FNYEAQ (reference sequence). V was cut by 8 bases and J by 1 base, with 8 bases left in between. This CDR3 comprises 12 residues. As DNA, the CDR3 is TGTGCCAGCCCGAAGGGGAACACTGAAGCTTTCTTT. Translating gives CASPKGNTEAFF.

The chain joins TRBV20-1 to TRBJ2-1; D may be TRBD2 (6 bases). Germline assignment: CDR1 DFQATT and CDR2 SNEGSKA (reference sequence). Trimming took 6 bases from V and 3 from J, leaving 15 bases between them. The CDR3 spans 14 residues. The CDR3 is CSAPWRAYYNEQFF. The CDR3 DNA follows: TGCAGTGCCCCATGGAGGGCTTACTACAATGAGCAGTTCTTC.

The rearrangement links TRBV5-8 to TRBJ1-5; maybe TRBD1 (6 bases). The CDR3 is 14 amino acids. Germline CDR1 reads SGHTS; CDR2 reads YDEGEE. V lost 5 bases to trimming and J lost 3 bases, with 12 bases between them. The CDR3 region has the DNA TGTGCCAGCAGATATACAGGGATCAATCAGCCCCAGCATTTT. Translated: CASRYTGINQPQHF. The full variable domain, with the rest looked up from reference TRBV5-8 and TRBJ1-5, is EAGVTQSPTHLIKTRGQQATLRCSPISGHTSVYWYQQALGLGLQFLLWYDEGEERNRGNFPPRFSGRQFPNYSSELNVNALELEDSALYLCASRYTGINQPQHFGDGTRLSIL.

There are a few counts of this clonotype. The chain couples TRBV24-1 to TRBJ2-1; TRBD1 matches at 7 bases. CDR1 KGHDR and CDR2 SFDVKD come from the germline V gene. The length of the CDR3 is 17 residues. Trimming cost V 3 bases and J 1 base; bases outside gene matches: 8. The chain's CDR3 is CATSDPPQDRSYNEQFF. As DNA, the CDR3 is TGTGCCACCAGTGATCCCCCCCAGGACAGGTCCTACAATGAGCAGTTCTTC.

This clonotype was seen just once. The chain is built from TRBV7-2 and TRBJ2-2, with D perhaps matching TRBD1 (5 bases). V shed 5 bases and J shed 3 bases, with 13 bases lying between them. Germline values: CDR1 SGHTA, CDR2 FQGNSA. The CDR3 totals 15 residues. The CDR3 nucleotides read TGTGCCAGCAGCGACCGCCAGACAGACACCGGGGAGCTGTTTTTT. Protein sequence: CASSDRQTDTGELFF.